Detailed here is one T cell receptor beta chain. Its cognate antigen is unknown. These data come from a study of regulatory T cells in long-lasting Graves disease. HTBI primers from iRepertoire and Arm-PCR of CDR3 regions yielded the TCR beta libraries. A single record per CDR3 protein comes from TCRdb applying MiXCR to the multiplex PCR reads. The data show 200,000 to 300,000 distinct CDR3 sequences, with 20% seen just once and approximately 14% held by the top ten. Looked up from germline, CDR1 is SGHTA and CDR2 is FQGNSA. The junction had 9 bases not matched to a gene; V was cut back by 0 bases and J by 7 bases. The CDR3 runs 16 residues. Time point meaning: newly diagnosed GD, antithyroid drugs for less than 3 months. Generation of the TCR library employed RNA extracted from PBMCs. General study findings and limits: New patients shared over 800 public clonotypes, fewer than the 2,500 to 3,500 shared by persistent patients.

The origin of this receptor is a female donor with Graves disease. V is TRBV7-2 and J is TRBJ2-1; 7 bases agree with TRBD1. The sequencing used peripheral blood mononuclear cells (PBMCs), collected at new diagnosis, from a patient treated with antithyroid drugs. This chain's CDR3 is CASSLAGETGLNEQFF. The CDR3 DNA follows: TGTGCCAGCAGCTTAGCGGGGGAGACAGGGCTAAATGAGCAGTTCTTC.